This T cell receptor beta chain is from a study of CD8 T cells in ankylosing spondylitis (dated 2017 in TCRdb). Regarding the research as a whole: T cell receptor beta repertoires were profiled in healthy donors and ankylosing spondylitis patients so that disease-linked TCR variants could be found. The whole study cohort included some 100 healthy donors and under 30 ankylosing spondylitis patients. Peripheral blood samples were taken, and synovial fluid was additionally collected from ankylosing spondylitis patients.

The sample was run on an Illumina HiSeq 2500. TCR beta libraries were prepared by quantitative 5'-RACE with molecular barcodes. The source study handled its data this way. Disease-linked TCR variants were identified with a new computational method built on a probabilistic model of VDJ rearrangement. Using fastp trimming at Q25 and MiXCR clonotype assembly, TCRdb reanalyzed the public sequencing data and kept in-frame beta chains. Rows with one shared CDR3 protein collapse into an entry with the most common genes and DNA. TCRdb's processing, not the authors' own work, is the source of the V and J calls. Counted in this sample were 150,000 or so distinct CDR3 sequences; approximately 32% of them appeared once. 4.5% to 6% of the sample lies in the top ten. A note on this clonotype: Its antigen remains undetermined. No base qualities exist here, and no much larger clone lies one base off it.

Synovial fluid samples and blood samples obtained from the same ankylosing spondylitis patients were matched. What the authors observed across the whole study: Some motif variants had previously been reported in the synovial fluid and blood of reactive arthritis patients, which suggests shared mechanisms of disease initiation. A TCR beta motif made up of eight highly homologous amino acid variants appeared to be characteristic of blood from ankylosing spondylitis patients. The disease-linked clones were reported to be significantly enriched in matched synovial fluid samples from ankylosing spondylitis patients. The disease-linked clones showed a CD8+ phenotype and occurred at relatively low frequencies in peripheral blood.

Looking up the germline V gene (reference sequence) yields CDR1 DFQATT and CDR2 SNEGSKA. V loses 7 bases of germline sequence and J loses 0 bases, and the interval between the two ends is 22 bases. There are 17 amino acids in the CDR3, from cysteine to phenylalanine inclusive. The only DNA kept is the CDR3, 51 bases in frame from the first base. This receptor chain uses TRBV20-1 and TRBJ2-1; perhaps TRBD2 is the D gene, with 6 bases matching. Sequenced sample: synovial fluid, either unsorted or a sorted T cell fraction (not recorded which). The source of this sequence is a male donor with ankylosing spondylitis. This receptor has the CDR3 CSVLALEGGPSYNEQFF. At the DNA level, the sequence is TGCAGTGTTTTGGCGCTGGAGGGTGGGCCCTCCTACAATGAGCAGTTCTTC.